The rows below give T cell receptor beta chains drawn from one sample of a study of blood T cell repertoires in COVID-19. Sequencing was performed with immunoSEQ multiplex PCR; in TCRdb, only in-frame clones are kept and a portion is missing. Among roughly 160,000 clones listed, about 86% were seen once. Sequenced material: peripheral blood. The receptors shown here come from a man aged 18 to 29 with acute or convalescent COVID-19. CDR3s leave out the opening cysteine and the closing phenylalanine or tryptophan. Fields, in order: D gene, V gene, J gene, CDR3 protein. D genes are given only for firm matches.

D gene: TRBD1; V gene: TRBV9; J gene: TRBJ1-1; CDR3 protein: ASSGRTGSRMNTEAF
D gene: .; V gene: TRBV4-1; J gene: TRBJ2-3; CDR3 protein: ASSQVSRSTDTQY
D gene: TRBD1; V gene: TRBV5-1; J gene: TRBJ1-2; CDR3 protein: ASSGGQANYGYT
D gene: .; V gene: TRBV5-1; J gene: TRBJ1-1; CDR3 protein: ASSLEVRVGTEAF
D gene: .; V gene: TRBV7-9; J gene: TRBJ1-3; CDR3 protein: ASSLVTGNGNTIY
D gene: TRBD1; V gene: TRBV2; J gene: TRBJ2-3; CDR3 protein: ASSNGQGGTDTQY
D gene: TRBD1; V gene: TRBV29-1; J gene: TRBJ2-5; CDR3 protein: SVDPGQGLGTQY
D gene: TRBD1; V gene: TRBV9; J gene: TRBJ2-1; CDR3 protein: ASSVIGTGVNEQF
D gene: .; V gene: TRBV15; J gene: TRBJ2-5; CDR3 protein: ATSRVGDKETQY
D gene: TRBD1; V gene: TRBV5-4; J gene: TRBJ2-1; CDR3 protein: ASSLVQGASHEQF
D gene: TRBD1; V gene: TRBV5-1; J gene: TRBJ2-3; CDR3 protein: ASSPEPTGGMSDTQY
D gene: TRBD2; V gene: TRBV20-1; J gene: TRBJ2-2; CDR3 protein: SASGLAKNTGELF
D gene: .; V gene: TRBV27; J gene: TRBJ2-2; CDR3 protein: ASSLEGAETGELF
D gene: TRBD1; V gene: TRBV18; J gene: TRBJ1-2; CDR3 protein: ASSSGTGDYGYT
D gene: .; V gene: TRBV10-3; J gene: TRBJ2-3; CDR3 protein: AISPARGLGSTDTQY
D gene: .; V gene: TRBV27; J gene: TRBJ2-2; CDR3 protein: ASSLTLTGELF
D gene: .; V gene: TRBV25-1; J gene: TRBJ2-1; CDR3 protein: ASSEWGGVSYNEQF
D gene: .; V gene: TRBV4-1; J gene: TRBJ2-5; CDR3 protein: ASSQDRRTGVWETQY
D gene: .; V gene: TRBV3-1/TRBV3-2; J gene: TRBJ2-5; CDR3 protein: ASSPWDTQETQY
D gene: TRBD1; V gene: TRBV18; J gene: TRBJ1-5; CDR3 protein: ASSPRQGVIQPQH
D gene: TRBD1; V gene: TRBV12-5; J gene: TRBJ2-1; CDR3 protein: ASGLTPTGGYNEQF
D gene: TRBD1; V gene: TRBV4-1; J gene: TRBJ2-3; CDR3 protein: ASSPRDRETDTQY
D gene: TRBD2; V gene: TRBV7-2; J gene: TRBJ2-2; CDR3 protein: ASSLVPAGGPDTGELF
D gene: .; V gene: TRBV6-5; J gene: TRBJ1-1; CDR3 protein: ASLGLGARSEAF
D gene: .; V gene: TRBV18; J gene: TRBJ2-7; CDR3 protein: ASSLDSYEQY
D gene: TRBD1; V gene: TRBV7-8; J gene: TRBJ1-1; CDR3 protein: ASSFRQGFTEAF
D gene: .; V gene: TRBV2; J gene: TRBJ1-1; CDR3 protein: ATLQGMNTEAF
D gene: .; V gene: TRBV18; J gene: TRBJ1-1; CDR3 protein: ASSPFRENTEAF
D gene: .; V gene: TRBV3-1/TRBV3-2; J gene: TRBJ1-1; CDR3 protein: ASSLGGINGEAF
D gene: .; V gene: TRBV12-3/TRBV12-4; J gene: TRBJ1-1; CDR3 protein: ASSSLGLEAF
D gene: TRBD2; V gene: TRBV10-2; J gene: TRBJ2-5; CDR3 protein: ASSELASSGWQTQY
D gene: .; V gene: TRBV21-1; J gene: TRBJ1-2; CDR3 protein: ASSKEDGTGDGYT
D gene: .; V gene: TRBV6-1; J gene: TRBJ2-3; CDR3 protein: ASSDRGRADTQY
D gene: .; V gene: TRBV19; J gene: TRBJ1-1; CDR3 protein: ASSTKLTGMNTEAF
D gene: TRBD1; V gene: TRBV10-3; J gene: TRBJ2-7; CDR3 protein: AISESRTGETYEQY
D gene: .; V gene: TRBV18; J gene: TRBJ1-2; CDR3 protein: ASSRGENYGYT
D gene: .; V gene: TRBV7-3; J gene: TRBJ2-3; CDR3 protein: ASSLLGAGTDTQY
D gene: .; V gene: TRBV10-3; J gene: TRBJ1-6; CDR3 protein: AISELTGGNSPLH
D gene: .; V gene: TRBV28; J gene: TRBJ1-1; CDR3 protein: ASSSQAGDNTEAF
D gene: .; V gene: TRBV12-3/TRBV12-4; J gene: TRBJ1-3; CDR3 protein: ASSFFRGNTIY
D gene: .; V gene: TRBV10-1; J gene: TRBJ1-1; CDR3 protein: ASSEWRNTEAF
D gene: TRBD1; V gene: TRBV18; J gene: TRBJ1-4; CDR3 protein: ASSPLGQGATNEKLF
D gene: .; V gene: TRBV28; J gene: TRBJ1-1; CDR3 protein: ASSLEVLDTEAF
D gene: .; V gene: TRBV6-6; J gene: TRBJ1-4; CDR3 protein: ASTFQGGLF
D gene: .; V gene: TRBV4-2; J gene: TRBJ1-1; CDR3 protein: ASSQERGGHTEAF
D gene: TRBD1; V gene: TRBV10-3; J gene: TRBJ2-3; CDR3 protein: AIGGGDRGTDTQY
D gene: TRBD2; V gene: TRBV7-8; J gene: TRBJ2-1; CDR3 protein: ASSLATSGGHNEQF
D gene: .; V gene: TRBV30; J gene: TRBJ1-2; CDR3 protein: AWSVLQGDNYGYT
D gene: TRBD1; V gene: TRBV10-2; J gene: TRBJ2-7; CDR3 protein: ASRGGQGNSEQY
D gene: .; V gene: TRBV6-5; J gene: TRBJ2-6; CDR3 protein: ASSRVVRANVLT
D gene: .; V gene: TRBV3-1/TRBV3-2; J gene: TRBJ1-1; CDR3 protein: ASSRGQFMNTEAF
D gene: TRBD1; V gene: TRBV4-1; J gene: TRBJ1-5; CDR3 protein: ASSQDHMRDRIPPQH
D gene: .; V gene: TRBV7-2; J gene: TRBJ1-2; CDR3 protein: ASSRDYGYT
D gene: .; V gene: TRBV18; J gene: TRBJ1-1; CDR3 protein: ASSPQAEGAF
D gene: TRBD1; V gene: TRBV6-5; J gene: TRBJ1-2; CDR3 protein: ASRDRANYGYT
D gene: .; V gene: TRBV19; J gene: TRBJ2-5; CDR3 protein: ASSIAGVPQETQY
D gene: TRBD2; V gene: TRBV2; J gene: TRBJ2-3; CDR3 protein: ASKRESTDTQY
D gene: .; V gene: TRBV18; J gene: TRBJ2-3; CDR3 protein: ASSRGPTGDTQY
D gene: .; V gene: TRBV6-5; J gene: TRBJ2-5; CDR3 protein: ASSYSMPDKTQY
D gene: TRBD2; V gene: TRBV7-9; J gene: TRBJ2-3; CDR3 protein: ASSLLAGGTDTQY